This T cell receptor beta chain was identified in a study of cytomegalovirus exposure and HLA in healthy donors. The PCR made use of 60 Vbeta and 13 Jbeta primers. Under the authors' procedure: Some 80 million unique TCR beta chains, about 12 million shared, were counted in a later analysis. Generated by immunoSEQ multiplex PCR, the TCRdb table keeps only in-frame clones and is missing some. The V and J calls and the clone size are those of that table, but D and trimming were determined from the DNA. The sample holds about 120,000 clones, roughly three fifths seen once. General study results and limits: Compared with the approximately 670-donor mean, an Asian-associated ancestry cluster reportedly had fewer N-insertions, according to a later analysis. For most subjects, TCR beta sequences were reported to predict HLA-A and HLA-B alleles with accuracy. The availability of immune exposure information extended only to CMV serostatus.

In the case of this clone: Its antigen is undetermined.

Looked up from germline, CDR1 is MNHNS and CDR2 is SASEGT. The ends were cut back, 1 base at V and 5 bases at J, with 8 bases in the middle. The CDR3 contains 13 residues. J is TRBJ1-1 and V is TRBV6-1; D is undetermined. The receptor's source is a woman aged 40 to 49 in good health and CMV-seropositive. Sequences were obtained from PBMCs. CDR3 bases: TGTGCCAGCAGTGAAGACCCTAGGACTGAAGCTTTCTTT. It translates to CASSEDPRTEAFF.